This T cell receptor beta chain was obtained from a study of metastatic and nonmetastatic thyroid tumors. Whole-study context: For malignant and benign thyroid patients, tumor or nodule tissue and blood were the sources whose repertoires were compared.

All patients reached thyroid surgery having received no treatment beforehand. Germline V lookup: CDR1 MNHEY, CDR2 SVGEGT. The CDR3 is made up of 17 amino acids. V lost 0 bases and J 3 bases, leaving 15 bases between the germline ends. Original processing methods: Across clinicopathological groups, CDR3 differences served as the basis for building a distant-metastasis classifier for papillary thyroid cancer. TCRdb re-called the PCR reads through MiXCR. TCRdb, rather than the study authors, made the V and J calls. The sample contains around 10,000 clones, roughly an eighth of which appear only once. This clone is medium-sized. What it binds is not known. Study-wide results and caveats: Relative to benign nodules, malignant thyroid tumors were reportedly characterized by significantly elevated TCR beta diversity in blood and tumor.

The source of this sequence is a female donor with papillary thyroid cancer or a benign thyroid nodule (not recorded which). Some clones in this sample may be carry-over from other donors' samples. The sequencing input was blood. This rearrangement joins TRBV6-2 or TRBV6-3 to TRBJ1-3; D uncertain. CDR3 residues: CASSYSNRHLFGNTIYF. The CDR3 DNA follows: TGTGCCAGCAGTTACTCGAACCGTCATCTCTTTGGAAACACCATATATTTT.